The sequence of this T cell receptor beta chain was determined in a study of T cell repertoires in cytomegalovirus infection. As for the study in general: A matching HLA type, together with CMV infection, was signaled by public TCR beta signatures. Study-wide results and limits: Cumulative frequency (of public TCR beta family members) identified carriers of CMV plus the relevant HLA. CMV-specific TCR beta clonotypes restricted by HLA-C dominated the ex vivo response.

This clonotype has ten or more counts. The antigen remains undetermined. TCRdb reprocessed the reads with MiXCR, giving one entry per CDR3 protein. The sample contains approximately 500,000 distinct CDR3 sequences, around 11% of which appear only once. The CDR3 has 15 amino acids. Looked up from germline, CDR1 is LNHDA and CDR2 is SQIVND (reference sequence). With 4 bases clipped from V and 9 bases from J, the junction kept 6 bases outside the gene matches. This clonotype was sampled from a human donor in good health (CMV status not recorded). Some clones in this sample may be carry-over from other donors' samples. The material sequenced was PBMCs. The J gene is TRBJ1-6, the V gene TRBV19, with 10 bases fitting TRBD1. DNA for the CDR3: TGTGCCAGTAGTACTTTCGGGACAGGGGTTTCACCCCTCCACTTT. Protein: CASSTFGTGVSPLHF.